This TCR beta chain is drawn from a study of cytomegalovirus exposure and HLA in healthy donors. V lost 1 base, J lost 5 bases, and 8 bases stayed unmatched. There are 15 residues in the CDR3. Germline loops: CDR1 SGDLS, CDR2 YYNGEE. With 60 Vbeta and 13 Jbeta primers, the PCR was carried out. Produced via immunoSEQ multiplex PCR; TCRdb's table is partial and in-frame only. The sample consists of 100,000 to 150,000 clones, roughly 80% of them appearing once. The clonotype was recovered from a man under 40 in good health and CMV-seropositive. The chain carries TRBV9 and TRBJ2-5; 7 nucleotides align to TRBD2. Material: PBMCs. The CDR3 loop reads CASSVNPGGGETQYF. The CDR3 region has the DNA TGTGCCAGCAGCGTAAACCCGGGGGGAGGGGAGACCCAGTACTTC.